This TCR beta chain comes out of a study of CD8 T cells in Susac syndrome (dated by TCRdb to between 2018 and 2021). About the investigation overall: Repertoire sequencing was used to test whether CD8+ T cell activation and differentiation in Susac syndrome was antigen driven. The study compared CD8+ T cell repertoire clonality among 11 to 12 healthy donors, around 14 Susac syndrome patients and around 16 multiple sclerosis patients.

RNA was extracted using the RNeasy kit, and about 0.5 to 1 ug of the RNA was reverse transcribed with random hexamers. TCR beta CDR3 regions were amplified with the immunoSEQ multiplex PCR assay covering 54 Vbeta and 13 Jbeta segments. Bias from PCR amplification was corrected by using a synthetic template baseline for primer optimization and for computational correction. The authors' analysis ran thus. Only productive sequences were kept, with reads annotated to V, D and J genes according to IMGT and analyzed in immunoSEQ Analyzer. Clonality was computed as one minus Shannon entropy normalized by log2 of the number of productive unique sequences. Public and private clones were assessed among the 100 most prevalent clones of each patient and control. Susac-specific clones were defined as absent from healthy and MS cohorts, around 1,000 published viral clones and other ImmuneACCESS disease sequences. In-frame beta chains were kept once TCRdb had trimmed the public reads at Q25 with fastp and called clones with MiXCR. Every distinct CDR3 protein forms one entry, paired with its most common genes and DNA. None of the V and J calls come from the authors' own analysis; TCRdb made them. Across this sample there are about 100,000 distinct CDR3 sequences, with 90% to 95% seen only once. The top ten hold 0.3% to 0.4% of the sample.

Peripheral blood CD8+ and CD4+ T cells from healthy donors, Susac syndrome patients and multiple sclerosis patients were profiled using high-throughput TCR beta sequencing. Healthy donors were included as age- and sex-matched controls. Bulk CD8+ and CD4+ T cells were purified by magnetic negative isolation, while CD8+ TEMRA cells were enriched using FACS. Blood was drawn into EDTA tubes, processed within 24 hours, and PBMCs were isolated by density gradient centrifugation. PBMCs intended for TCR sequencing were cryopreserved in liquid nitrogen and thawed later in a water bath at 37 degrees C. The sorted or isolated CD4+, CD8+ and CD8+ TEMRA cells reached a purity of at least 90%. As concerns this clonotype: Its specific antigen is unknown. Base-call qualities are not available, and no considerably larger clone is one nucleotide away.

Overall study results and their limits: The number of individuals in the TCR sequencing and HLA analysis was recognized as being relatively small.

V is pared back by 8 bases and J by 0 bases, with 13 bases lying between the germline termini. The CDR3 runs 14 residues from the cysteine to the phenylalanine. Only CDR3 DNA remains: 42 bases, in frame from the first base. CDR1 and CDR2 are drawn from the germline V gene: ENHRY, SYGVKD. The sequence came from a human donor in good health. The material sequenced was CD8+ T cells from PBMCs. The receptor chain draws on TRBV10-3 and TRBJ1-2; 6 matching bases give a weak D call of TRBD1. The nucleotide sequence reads TGTGCCATCGGGCAGGAGGGGGCTAACTATGGCTACACCTTC. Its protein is CAIGQEGANYGYTF.